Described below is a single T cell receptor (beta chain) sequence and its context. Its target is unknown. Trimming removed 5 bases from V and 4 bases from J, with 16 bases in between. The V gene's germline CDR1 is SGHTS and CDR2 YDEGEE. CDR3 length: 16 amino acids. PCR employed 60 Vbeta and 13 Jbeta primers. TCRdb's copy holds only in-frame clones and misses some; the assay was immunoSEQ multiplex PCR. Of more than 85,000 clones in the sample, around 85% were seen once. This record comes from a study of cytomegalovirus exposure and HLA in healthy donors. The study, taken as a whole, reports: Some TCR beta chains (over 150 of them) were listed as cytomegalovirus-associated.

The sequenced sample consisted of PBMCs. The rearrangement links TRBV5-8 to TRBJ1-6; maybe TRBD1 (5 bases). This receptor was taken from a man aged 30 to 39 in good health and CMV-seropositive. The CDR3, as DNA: TGTGCCAGCAGTCCCCCCAGCGACAGTTATAATTCACCCCTCCACTTT. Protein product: CASSPPSDSYNSPLHF.